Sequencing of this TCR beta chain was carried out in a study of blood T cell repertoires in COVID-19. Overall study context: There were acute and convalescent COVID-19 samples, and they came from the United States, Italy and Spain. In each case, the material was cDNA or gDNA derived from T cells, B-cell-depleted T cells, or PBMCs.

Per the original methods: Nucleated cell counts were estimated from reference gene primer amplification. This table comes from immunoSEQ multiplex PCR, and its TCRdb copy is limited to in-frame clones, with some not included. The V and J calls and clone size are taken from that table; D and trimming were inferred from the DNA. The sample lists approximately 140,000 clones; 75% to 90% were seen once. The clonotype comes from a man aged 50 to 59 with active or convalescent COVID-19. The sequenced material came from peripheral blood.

The CDR3 sequence: CASPPQGAITGELFF. Here the CDR3 DNA reads TGTGCCAGCCCCCCGCAGGGGGCTATCACCGGGGAGCTGTTTTTT. The V call is TRBV6-5, the J call TRBJ2-2; 8 bases map to TRBD1. V trimming: 8 bases; J trimming: 4 bases; junction bases outside the gene matches: 9. This CDR3 has 15 amino acids. Germline CDR1 MNHEY, CDR2 SVGAGI.